A selection of T cell receptor beta chains follows, all from one sample in a study of cytomegalovirus exposure and HLA in healthy donors. TCRdb's copy holds only in-frame clones and misses some; the assay was immunoSEQ multiplex PCR. The table includes roughly 120,000 clones, roughly four fifths detected once. The sample taken for sequencing was PBMCs. The receptors were sampled from a woman aged 55-75 years in good health and CMV-seropositive. Both conserved end residues are part of each CDR3. The D gene is left open where the match is weak. For some rows the clone size is stated as once, few or many, or as a class when expanded; others skip it.

J,size,V,D,DNA,CDR3
TRBJ1-2,-,TRBV30,TRBD1,TGTGCCTGGAGCGTGGGGGGGACAGGGATTGGCTACACCTTC,CAWSVGGTGIGYTF
TRBJ1-5,-,TRBV6-1,-,TGTGCCAGCAGGACCTCCTCAGGGGATCAGCCCCAGCATTTT,CASRTSSGDQPQHF
TRBJ2-3,-,TRBV11-3,TRBD1,TGTGCCAGCAGTTCGGGACAGGGAAGTACAGATACGCAGTATTTT,CASSSGQGSTDTQYF
TRBJ2-1,-,TRBV27,-,TGTGCCAGCAGTCCCGCGTGGCGGGAAGGCTACAATGAGCAGTTCTTC,CASSPAWREGYNEQFF
TRBJ2-2,-,TRBV30,TRBD1,TGTGCCTGGGGGACAGGGGCGGATGCTGATGGCGGGGAGCTGTTTTTT,CAWGTGADADGGELFF
TRBJ2-7,few,TRBV7-9,TRBD2,TGTGCCAGCAGCCCAGCGCTAGCGGGAGGTTACGAGCAGTACTTC,CASSPALAGGYEQYF
TRBJ2-5,few,TRBV7-2,TRBD2,TGTGCCAGCAGCTGGACTAGCGGGAGCCATGAGACCCAGTACTTC,CASSWTSGSHETQYF
TRBJ2-5,-,TRBV5-6,TRBD2,TGTGCCAGCAGCCGGACTAGCGTAATAGAGACCCAGTACTTC,CASSRTSVIETQYF
TRBJ2-1,-,TRBV4-1,TRBD2,TGCGCCAGCAGCCAGGACATTACTAGCGGGGGGGCTAATGAGCAGTTCTTC,CASSQDITSGGANEQFF
TRBJ2-3,-,TRBV6-1,TRBD2,TGTGCCAGCAGTGAAAGGACTAGCGGGGGGGCAGATACGCAGTATTTT,CASSERTSGGADTQYF
TRBJ1-5,-,TRBV27,-,TGTGCCAGCAGGGACGACAGTCTCATAGGGCCCCAGCACTTT,CASRDDSLIGPQHF
TRBJ2-2,once,TRBV7-9,TRBD2,TGTGCCAGCAGCCCCGGACTAGCCGGGGAGCTGTTTTTT,CASSPGLAGELFF
TRBJ2-3,-,TRBV7-3,TRBD2,TGTGCCAGCAGCCCCGGGACTAGCGGGAGAGCAGATACGCAGTATTTT,CASSPGTSGRADTQYF
TRBJ1-1,few,TRBV7-9,-,TGTGCCAGCAGCTCAGGAGGCGGTAGACAGAACACTGAAGCTTTCTTT,CASSSGGGRQNTEAFF
TRBJ2-5,-,TRBV29-1,TRBD1,TGCAGCGTTGAATACCCCGGACAGGGCCAAGAGACCCAGTACTTC,CSVEYPGQGQETQYF
TRBJ1-2,-,TRBV7-2,TRBD1,TGTGCCAGCAGCCCGGGACAGGGGGCTAACTATGGCTACACCTTC,CASSPGQGANYGYTF
TRBJ2-4,-,TRBV4-1,-,TGCGCCAGCAGCCAAGACCCCGACCGACTCAAAAACATTCAGTACTTC,CASSQDPDRLKNIQYF
TRBJ2-3,-,TRBV30,TRBD2,TGTGCCTGGAGTTCTCTCACACGACTAGCGGGGCTAGATACGCAGTATTTT,CAWSSLTRLAGLDTQYF
TRBJ2-7,few,TRBV6-1,TRBD1,TGTGCCAGCAGTGAAGGAAGAGGTAGGGGGCCCTACGAGCAGTACTTC,CASSEGRGRGPYEQYF
TRBJ2-1,once,TRBV5-4,-,TGTGCCAGCACCACGACCCTACAGGGTGAGCAGTTCTTC,CASTTTLQGEQFF
TRBJ1-2,-,TRBV7-2,-,TGTGCCAGCAGCTTAGGACAGTCAAGCTATGGCTACACCTTC,CASSLGQSSYGYTF
TRBJ1-1,-,TRBV5-1,-,TGCGCCAGCAGCTTAAGGCCATCCAGGACAGCTTCTTTGAACACTGAAGCTTTCTTT,CASSLRPSRTASLNTEAFF
TRBJ1-2,once,TRBV7-9,-,TGTGCCAGCAGCTTACCCCAGGGGCCGGCCGGCTATGGCTACACCTTC,CASSLPQGPAGYGYTF
TRBJ2-5,-,TRBV15,TRBD2,TGTGCCACCAGCCACCCCGGGACTAGGTACGAGACCCAGTACTTC,CATSHPGTRYETQYF
TRBJ1-2,few,TRBV25-1,TRBD1,TGTGCCAGCAGTGCCGATCCCAGGGGGAGTTATGGCTACACCTTC,CASSADPRGSYGYTF
TRBJ1-2,-,TRBV19,TRBD1,TGTGCCACCATGACCGGGACAGGGGGCGCGGTTCCCTATGGCTACACCTTC,CATMTGTGGAVPYGYTF
TRBJ1-3,many,TRBV19,-,TGTGCCAGTAGTATAGATGGCACTACCTCTGGAAACACCATATATTTT,CASSIDGTTSGNTIYF